The 17 T cell receptor beta chains listed next were all sequenced from one sample in a study of blood T cell repertoires in COVID-19. Produced via immunoSEQ multiplex PCR; TCRdb's table is partial and in-frame only. The repertoire holds around 360,000 clones, with 80% to 90% as singletons. The sample taken for sequencing was PBMCs or T cells enriched from blood (not recorded which). These receptor sequences come from a middle-aged man in a cohort exposed to, infected with or recovered from COVID-19 (not recorded which).

J is TRBJ2-3 and V is TRBV7-6; no firm D call. The CDR3 has 15 residues. Looked up from germline, CDR1 is SGHVS and CDR2 is FNYEAQ. V lost 2 bases to trimming and J lost 0 bases, with 9 bases between them. CDR3 loop: CASSLYSSSTDTQYF. The DNA for the CDR3 is TGTGCCAGCAGCTTATATAGTTCTAGCACAGATACGCAGTATTTT.

V usage is TRBV7-2 and J usage is TRBJ2-2, with 7 bases lining up with TRBD2. Trimming took 2 bases from V and 3 from J; bases not matched to a gene: 6. There are 16 residues in the CDR3. Per the germline V gene, CDR1 is SGHTA and CDR2 is FQGNSA. The chain's CDR3 is CASSLTGTKDTGELFF. The CDR3 DNA follows: TGTGCCAGCAGCTTAACCGGGACTAAGGACACCGGGGAGCTGTTTTTT.

V and J are TRBV7-9 and TRBJ2-7; D possibly corresponds to TRBD2 (6 bases). Trimming took 3 bases from V and 4 from J, leaving 16 bases between them. The germline CDR1 and CDR2 sequences are SEHNR and FQNEAQ (reference sequence). This CDR3 comprises 15 residues. This chain's CDR3 is CASSFFAGSRYEQYF. The CDR3, as DNA: TGTGCCAGCAGCTTCTTCGCGGGGTCGAGGTACGAGCAGTACTTC.

On this clone: In the same sample, other DNA sequences code for this CDR3. This chain connects TRBV7-9 to TRBJ1-6; TRBD1 might be the D (6 bases). The CDR3 consists of 14 residues. Germline V gives CDR1 SEHNR, CDR2 FQNEAQ (reference sequence). V lost 5 bases and J 5 bases, leaving 10 bases between the germline ends. The CDR3 sequence: CASSRDTDNSPLHF. CDR3 nucleotide sequence: TGTGCCAGCAGCCGGGACACCGATAATTCACCCCTCCACTTT. Using reference TRBV7-9 and TRBJ1-6 for the parts outside the CDR3, the full variable domain is DTGVSQNPRHKITKRGQNVTFRCDPISEHNRLYWYRQTLGQGPEFLTYFQNEAQLEKSRLLSDRFSAERPKGSFSTLEIQRTEQGDSAMYLCASSRDTDNSPLHFGNGTRLTVT.

The rearrangement links TRBV11-2 to TRBJ2-7, with 9 bases matching TRBD1. Germline loops: CDR1 SGHAT, CDR2 FQNNGV. The CDR3 totals 14 residues. Trimming cost V 1 base and J 5 bases; bases outside gene matches: 3. CDR3 DNA sequence: TGTGCCAGCAGCTTAGGAAGGGACAGGGACGAGCAGTACTTC. Amino acids: CASSLGRDRDEQYF.

A word on this clone: The sample carries other DNA sequences with the same CDR3. CDR3 nucleotide sequence: TGCGCCAGCAGCCTTAGCAGCTCCTACAATGAGCAGTTCTTC. Amino acids: CASSLSSSYNEQFF. This chain joins TRBV5-1 and TRBJ2-1; D call uncertain. V shed 4 bases and J shed 0 bases, with 8 bases lying between them. CDR1 and CDR2 (germline): SGHRS, YFSETQ. This CDR3 contains 14 residues.

The rearrangement uses TRBV11-2 and TRBJ2-7; D call uncertain. CDR1 and CDR2 from the germline V gene are SGHAT and FQNNGV. The length of the CDR3 is 17 residues. V shed 0 bases and J shed 2 bases, with 17 bases lying between them. The CDR3 DNA follows: TGTGCCAGCAGCTTAGATTTCGAAAGAGCCCCCGCCTACGAGCAGTACTTC. As protein: CASSLDFERAPAYEQYF.

This chain connects TRBV5-1 to TRBJ2-3, with 7 bases that match TRBD2. CDR3 length: 15 amino acids. CDR1 is SGHRS and CDR2 is YFSETQ in the germline V gene. J gave up 3 bases and V 1 base, and 5 bases lay outside the gene matches. In nucleotides, the CDR3 is TGCGCCAGCAGCTTGCCCCTAGCGGAGACAGATACGCAGTATTTT. This sequence encodes CASSLPLAETDTQYF.

The chain recombines TRBV30 with TRBJ2-1; no definite D call. The CDR3 contains 11 residues. V was cut by 4 bases and J by 6 bases, with 7 bases left in between. Germline V gene data show CDR1 as GTSNPN and CDR2 as SVGIG (reference sequence). The DNA for the CDR3 is TGTGCCTGGATTCTAGGCAATGAGCAGTTCTTC. This translates into CAWILGNEQFF.

CDR3 coding DNA: TGTGCCAGCTCTACAGGGGTACTGGTTGGGAATGGCTACACCTTC. It codes for CASSTGVLVGNGYTF. V usage is TRBV18 and J usage is TRBJ1-2; 7 nucleotides agree with TRBD1. The V segment lost 6 bases and the J segment 6 bases; nucleotides outside the gene matches: 13. The CDR3 is 15 residues long. The germline gives CDR1 KGHSH, CDR2 LQKENI.

This rearrangement joins TRBV28 to TRBJ1-1; TRBD1 is a possible D gene (6 bases). Germline CDR1 reads MDHEN; CDR2 reads SYDVKM. V was pared by 10 bases and J by 7 bases, with 16 bases between. This CDR3 is 12 amino acids long. In DNA, the CDR3 is TGTGCCACTCTCACAGGGTATGGTGAAGCTTTCTTT. Translated, it gives CATLTGYGEAFF.

This chain joins TRBV2 and TRBJ1-5; D perhaps matches TRBD1 (5 bases). The germline V and J ends were trimmed by 2 bases and 7 bases, with 12 bases remaining between them. The CDR3 runs 14 residues. CDR1 and CDR2 (germline): SNHLY, FYNNEI. The CDR3 reads CASSEQGGLQPQHF. Here the CDR3 DNA reads TGTGCCAGCAGTGAACAGGGAGGGCTCCAGCCCCAGCATTTT.

Regarding this clone: Relative to the germline gene, one junction end is altered; a read error may explain this. The chain is built from TRBV24-1 and TRBJ2-5, with D uncertain. The CDR3 spans 11 residues. The germline V gene encodes CDR1 KGHDR and CDR2 SFDVKD. CDR3 in DNA: TGTGCCACCGGTGAATTCGGGACCCAGTACTTC. Protein product: CATGEFGTQYF.

The rearrangement uses TRBV28 and TRBJ1-2; 9 positions agree with TRBD1. V was clipped by 2 bases and J by 1 base; unmatched bases: 8. The CDR3 totals 17 residues. Looked up from germline, CDR1 is MDHEN and CDR2 is SYDVKM. The CDR3 region has the DNA TGTGCCAGCAGTTTACAACCGGGACAGGGATTTAACTATGGCTACACCTTC. Translation: CASSLQPGQGFNYGYTF.

This sequence joins TRBV6-5 and TRBJ1-1; 7 bases agree with TRBD1. This CDR3 is built from 16 residues. Germline loops: CDR1 MNHEY, CDR2 SVGAGI. With V trimmed by 0 bases and J by 0 bases, 4 bases remained unmatched. CDR3 protein: CASSYSGTDLNTEAFF. The CDR3 DNA reads TGTGCCAGCAGTTACTCCGGGACAGACTTGAACACTGAAGCTTTCTTT.

The V and J genes are TRBV7-9 and TRBJ2-5; 8 bases map to TRBD2. The ends lost 1 base at V and 3 bases at J; junction bases unmatched: 7. This CDR3 spans 16 amino acids. Germline CDR1 reads SEHNR; CDR2 reads FQNEAQ (reference sequence). The CDR3 loop is CASSLGAGGPKETQYF. The CDR3 DNA reads TGTGCCAGCAGCTTAGGGGCGGGAGGCCCTAAAGAGACCCAGTACTTC.

As concerns this clone: This same CDR3 is encoded by further DNA sequences in the sample. V is TRBV27 and J is TRBJ1-5, with D possibly TRBD1 on 5 matching bases. V was cut by 3 bases and J by 1 base, with 10 bases left in between. CDR3 size: 15 residues. Germline V gene lookup returns CDR1 MNHEY and CDR2 SMNVEV (reference sequence). CDR3 nucleotides: TGTGCCAGCAGTTTTAGGGGATTGAGCAATCAGCCCCAGCATTTT. It translates to CASSFRGLSNQPQHF.